Below are 10 T cell receptor beta chains sequenced from a single sample in a study of T cells in Graves' hyperthyroidism and ophthalmopathy. TCR beta CDR3 regions were amplified from RNA transcripts. An initial round of RT-PCR targeting the TCR CDR3 relied on the HTBI primer set. TCRdb used MiXCR to reprocess the multiplex PCR reads, holding one entry per CDR3 protein. The sample has hundreds of thousands of distinct CDR3 sequences; roughly a third are singletons. Sequencing input: blood. The origin of the receptors is a middle-aged woman with Graves' hyperthyroidism.

Details on this clonotype: Possible read error: a much larger clone is one base away. The chain joins TRBV5-1 to TRBJ1-4; tentatively, D is TRBD1 (6 bases). CDR3 length: 14 residues. Germline V gene sequence: CDR1 SGHRS, CDR2 YFSETQ. CDR3 residues: CAGSPDSLNEKLFF. DNA of the CDR3: TGCGCCGGCAGCCCGGACAGCTTAAATGAAAAACTGTTTTTT.

For this clonotype: One junction end disagrees with the germline gene, perhaps due to a read error. The chain combines TRBV25-1 with TRBJ1-3; unclear D gene. The CDR3 totals 13 residues. Germline assignment: CDR1 MGHDK and CDR2 SYGVNS. In DNA, the CDR3 is TGTGCCAGCAGTGGGCGTCCTGGAAACACCATACATTTT. Translated: CASSGRPGNTIHF.

This clonotype is a singleton in its sample. The chain carries TRBV7-2 and TRBJ2-7, with 12 bases matching TRBD1. The CDR3 runs to 15 residues. Germline V lookup: CDR1 SGHTA, CDR2 FQGNSA. Trimming cost V 5 bases and J 7 bases; bases outside gene matches: 9. Written as DNA, the CDR3 is TGTGCCAGCAGCGAAACGGGACAGGGGGCAGAAGAGCAGTACTTC. Encoded protein: CASSETGQGAEEQYF. Combining the CDR3 with reference TRBV7-2 and TRBJ2-7 gives the whole variable domain GAGVSQSPSNKVTEKGKDVELRCDPISGHTALYWYRQSLGQGLEFLIYFQGNSAPDKSGLPSDRFSAERTGGSVSTLTIQRTQQEDSAVYLCASSETGQGAEEQYFGPGTRLTVT.

This clonotype was observed a few times. The chain joins TRBV5-1 to TRBJ1-1, with TRBD1 matching 7 bases. V shed 4 bases and J 1 base; nucleotides not matched to a gene: 7. The length of the CDR3 is 15 residues. Germline CDR1 reads SGHRS; CDR2 reads YFSETQ. CDR3 region: CASSPQTGSNTEAFF. In DNA, the CDR3 is TGCGCCAGCAGCCCCCAGACAGGGTCGAACACTGAAGCTTTCTTT.

In DNA form, the CDR3 reads TGTGCCTCCCGTCTCGGGACAGGGGATCAGCCCCAGCATTTT. Amino acid sequence: CASRLGTGDQPQHF. The J gene is TRBJ1-5, the V gene TRBV10-3; 10 bases fit TRBD1. This CDR3 comprises 14 residues. Germline values: CDR1 ENHRY, CDR2 SYGVKD. The J segment lost 5 bases and the V segment lost 11 bases, leaving 9 bases of the junction unmatched.

This clonotype was seen more than once but under ten times. The chain links TRBV19 to TRBJ1-2; D is ambiguous. The CDR3 covers 13 residues. Germline lookup yields CDR1 LNHDA and CDR2 SQIVND (reference sequence). The germline V and J ends were trimmed by 2 bases and 6 bases, with 10 bases remaining between them. The CDR3 DNA follows: TGTGCCAGTAGTATACAACTTGATGATGGCTACACCTTC. Translating gives CASSIQLDDGYTF.

Note on this clonotype: A junction end diverges from the germline sequence, so it may reflect a read error. The genes are TRBV6-5 and TRBJ1-4; a possible D gene is TRBD1 (6 bases). The germline V gene encodes CDR1 MNHEY and CDR2 SVGAGI. The CDR3 has 14 residues. The CDR3 loop is CAISYGQGNEKLFF. DNA for the CDR3: TGTGCCATCAGTTACGGCCAGGGGAATGAAAAACTGTTTTTT.

The rearrangement links TRBV4-1 to TRBJ1-2, with D hard to call. V lost 1 base and J lost 2, with 11 bases in between. Germline CDR1 is MGHRA and CDR2 is YSYEKL. There are 15 residues in the CDR3. The CDR3 sequence: CASSQGVLINYGYTF. Written as DNA, the CDR3 is TGCGCCAGCAGCCAAGGGGTCCTAATAAACTATGGCTACACCTTC.

There are a few counts of this clonotype. V is TRBV13 and J is TRBJ2-7; D remains ambiguous. Germline V gene data show CDR1 as PRHDT and CDR2 as FYEKMQ (reference sequence). With 0 bases removed from V and 5 bases from J, the gap between germline ends came to 11 bases. The CDR3 is 14 residues long. The CDR3 loop is CASSLGGKWDEQYF. The CDR3 coding sequence is TGTGCCAGCAGCTTAGGGGGGAAATGGGACGAGCAGTACTTC.

In its sample, this clonotype was seen a few times. This chain uses TRBV7-2 with TRBJ2-3; D gene uncertain. V lost 5 bases and J lost 6, with 9 bases in between. The CDR3 covers 12 residues. Germline CDR1 reads SGHTA; CDR2 reads FQGNSA. As DNA, the CDR3 is TGTGCCAGCAGCGTCGGGTGGGATACGCAGTATTTT. This translates into CASSVGWDTQYF.